Following are 30 T cell receptor beta chains from one sample sequenced in a study of blood T cell repertoires in COVID-19. Repertoires were generated with immunoSEQ multiplex PCR, while TCRdb's copy carries only in-frame clones and drops some. The profile shows about 65,000 clones, approximately 75% of them singletons. The source material was peripheral blood. These receptor sequences come from a man older than 75 with acute or convalescent COVID-19.

The CDR3 DNA reads as TGTGCCAGCAGCCAGAAATCCCTGGGGGGGGCAGTAACCGGGGAGCTGTTTTTT. It yields the protein CASSQKSLGGAVTGELFF. The V gene is TRBV4-2, the J gene TRBJ2-2, with D possibly TRBD2 on 7 matching bases. Trimming took 3 bases from V and 5 from J, leaving 22 bases between them. There are 18 residues in the CDR3. CDR1 and CDR2 (germline): LGHNA, YNFKEQ.

The chain couples TRBV3-1 (or the pseudogene TRBV3-2) to TRBJ2-7; D might be TRBD1 (6 bases). V lost 1 base and J lost 0, with 7 bases in between. Per the germline V gene, CDR1 is LGHDT and CDR2 is YNNKEL (reference sequence). CDR3 size: 14 residues. CDR3 loop: CASSQVGASYEQYF. CDR3 bases: TGTGCCAGCAGCCAAGTGGGGGCCTCCTACGAGCAGTACTTC.

The chain carries TRBV20-1 and TRBJ2-3, with 13 bases aligning to TRBD2. The length of the CDR3 is 16 residues. Germline V gives CDR1 DFQATT, CDR2 SNEGSKA (reference sequence). V trimming: 3 bases; J trimming: 5 bases; junction bases outside the gene matches: 8. The CDR3 loop is CSASQLAGGRKDTQYF. The DNA of the CDR3 is TGCAGTGCTAGTCAACTAGCGGGGGGGCGAAAAGATACGCAGTATTTT.

Here the CDR3 reads CASSSRVDPYSPLHF. CDR3 DNA sequence: TGTGCCAGCAGCTCCAGGGTTGACCCATATTCACCCCTCCACTTT. The chain combines TRBV14 with TRBJ1-6, with D possibly TRBD1 on 5 matching bases. The germline CDR1 and CDR2 sequences are SGHDN and FVKESK. V was clipped by 5 bases and J by 8 bases, with 16 bases between them. The CDR3 contains 15 residues.

The chain couples TRBV9 to TRBJ2-5; 7 bases map to TRBD2. CDR1 is SGDLS, CDR2 YYNGEE, per germline. The CDR3 extends over 15 amino acids. J lost 5 bases, V lost 0 bases, and 7 bases had no gene match. The CDR3 here is CASSVGAGRDETQYF. The CDR3 DNA follows: TGTGCCAGCAGCGTAGGGGCAGGGAGGGATGAGACCCAGTACTTC.

This chain connects TRBV27 to TRBJ1-1; D might be TRBD1 (5 bases). The CDR3 sequence is 14 residues long. Germline CDR1 MNHEY, CDR2 SMNVEV (reference sequence). Trimming took 2 bases from V and 1 from J, leaving 8 bases between them. CDR3 sequence reads: CASSLMQGNTEAFF. CDR3 nucleotides: TGTGCCAGCAGTTTAATGCAGGGGAACACTGAAGCTTTCTTT.

The V and J genes are TRBV11-2 and TRBJ1-4, with D perhaps matching TRBD1 (5 bases). CDR3 size: 15 residues. V lost 0 bases to trimming and J lost 6 bases, with 11 bases between them. CDR1 is SGHAT, CDR2 FQNNGV, per germline. The CDR3 DNA reads as TGTGCCAGCAGCTTAGATGCCAGGGAGGATGAAAAACTGTTTTTT. Translation: CASSLDAREDEKLFF.

This chain joins TRBV7-2 and TRBJ2-3; D gene uncertain. Germline V lookup: CDR1 SGHTA, CDR2 FQGNSA. CDR3 size: 15 residues. V lost 1 base to trimming and J lost 2 bases, with 10 bases between them. Written as DNA, the CDR3 is TGTGCCAGCAGCTTAGAATCCTATTACACAGATACGCAGTATTTT. This sequence encodes CASSLESYYTDTQYF.

In nucleotides, the CDR3 is TGCGCCAGCAGCCAAGTCCAGGGGCAGCCCCAGCATTTT. This translates into CASSQVQGQPQHF. The chain combines TRBV4-1 with TRBJ1-5, with D possibly matching TRBD1 (6 bases). CDR1 is MGHRA and CDR2 is YSYEKL in the germline V gene. Trimming stripped 1 base from V and 7 bases from J, with 8 bases between. The CDR3 extends over 13 amino acids.

CDR3 nucleotide sequence: TGTGCCAGCAGCATAGGGACAGCACGGGGCTTAAATCAGCCCCAGCATTTT. This encodes CASSIGTARGLNQPQHF. This chain connects TRBV5-6 to TRBJ1-5; the match to TRBD1 covers 7 bases. Germline CDR1 SGHDT, CDR2 YYEEEE. The V and J ends lost 4 bases and 4 bases, in that order; junction bases with no gene match: 14. The CDR3 consists of 17 residues.

V usage is TRBV19 and J usage is TRBJ2-6; D call uncertain. Trimming shortened V by 3 bases and J by 0 bases, and 3 bases separated the two germline ends. This CDR3 is 14 amino acids long. Germline V lookup: CDR1 LNHDA, CDR2 SQIVND (reference sequence). In DNA form, the CDR3 reads TGTGCCAGTAGTATCTACTCTGGGGCCAACGTCCTGACTTTC. It is translated as CASSIYSGANVLTF. Combining the CDR3 with reference TRBV19 and TRBJ2-6 gives the whole variable domain DGGITQSPKYLFRKEGQNVTLSCEQNLNHDAMYWYRQDPGQGLRLIYYSQIVNDFQKGDIAEGYSVSREKKESFPLTVTSAQKNPTAFYLCASSIYSGANVLTFGAGSRLTVL.

The V gene is TRBV7-9, the J gene TRBJ1-5; 7 nucleotides match TRBD1. This CDR3 is built from 14 residues. Germline V gene lookup returns CDR1 SEHNR and CDR2 FQNEAQ (reference sequence). CDR3 region: CAVRGADSNQPQHF. In DNA, the CDR3 is TGTGCTGTCAGGGGGGCTGATAGCAATCAGCCCCAGCATTTT. Based on the CDR3 plus reference TRBV7-9 and TRBJ1-5, the full variable domain is DTGVSQNPRHKITKRGQNVTFRCDPISEHNRLYWYRQTLGQGPEFLTYFQNEAQLEKSRLLSDRFSAERPKGSFSTLEIQRTEQGDSAMYLCAVRGADSNQPQHFGDGTRLSIL.

The rearrangement joins TRBV6-2 or TRBV6-3 to TRBJ2-5; TRBD2 agrees at 12 bases. CDR1 is MNHEY, CDR2 SVGEGT, per germline. The CDR3 contains 19 residues. The V and J ends lost 2 bases and 2 bases, in that order; junction bases with no gene match: 12. The CDR3, as DNA: TGTGCCAGCAGTTACCCACTAGCGGGGGGCGCCGAATCTCAAGAGACCCAGTACTTC. The encoded protein is CASSYPLAGGAESQETQYF.

This rearrangement joins TRBV7-9 to TRBJ2-1, with TRBD1 matching 7 bases. The germline V gene encodes CDR1 SEHNR and CDR2 FQNEAQ (reference sequence). J gave up 4 bases and V 5 bases, and 8 bases lay outside the gene matches. This CDR3 is 15 amino acids long. CDR3 in DNA: TGTGCCAGCAGCCCCCGGACAGGCCTTTACAATGAGCAGTTCTTC. This codes for CASSPRTGLYNEQFF.

V is TRBV20-1 and J is TRBJ1-1; D not resolved. This CDR3 is built from 11 residues. Germline CDR1 DFQATT, CDR2 SNEGSKA (reference sequence). Trimming left V 6 bases short and J 6 bases short, with 11 bases between. For the CDR3, the DNA is TGCAGTGCCAGGTTTTTGGCTGAAGCTTTCTTT. Translated, it gives CSARFLAEAFF.

This clone turned up a few times. The chain carries TRBV19 and TRBJ1-3; D is unresolved. CDR1 is LNHDA, CDR2 SQIVND, per germline (reference sequence). V was cut by 4 bases and J by 0 bases, with 7 bases left in between. This CDR3 has 14 residues. The CDR3 DNA reads TGTGCCAGTAGTAGAGGTGACTCTGGAAACACCATATATTTT. Translated, it gives CASSRGDSGNTIYF.

This clone came up a few times. The chain links TRBV5-5 to TRBJ1-3, with D possibly matching TRBD1 (6 bases). Looked up from germline, CDR1 is SGHKS and CDR2 is YYEKEE (reference sequence). The CDR3 consists of 16 residues. Trimming cost V 4 bases and J 4 bases, with 18 bases left between them. This CDR3 is CASSRGQPLSGNTIYF. The CDR3 region has the DNA TGTGCCAGCAGCCGTGGACAGCCCCTGTCCGGAAACACCATATATTTT. Full variable domain (outside the CDR3, taken from reference TRBV5-5 and TRBJ1-3): DAGVTQSPTHLIKTRGQQVTLRCSPISGHKSVSWYQQVLGQGPQFIFQYYEKEERGRGNFPDRFSARQFPNYSSELNVNALLLGDSALYLCASSRGQPLSGNTIYFGEGSWLTVV.

The V and J genes are TRBV6-6 and TRBJ2-3; D is perhaps TRBD1 (6 bases). Germline V gives CDR1 MNHNY, CDR2 SVGAGI (reference sequence). This CDR3 region has 15 residues. The V end lost 5 bases, the J end lost 0 bases, and 12 bases lay between the germline ends. The CDR3 coding sequence is TGTGCCAGCAGTCCGTTGGACAGAAGCACAGATACGCAGTATTTT. Protein sequence: CASSPLDRSTDTQYF.

This chain joins TRBV12-5 and TRBJ1-2, with D unresolved. The CDR3 length is 13 residues. V was cut by 3 bases and J by 7 bases, with 12 bases left in between. In germline, CDR1 is LGHNT, CDR2 FRNRAP. The CDR3 DNA sequence: TGTGCTAGTGGTTTAGAGCAAACCCTTGGCTACACCTTC. It specifies CASGLEQTLGYTF.

The CDR3 sequence is CASSEIGEGYTF. CDR3 nucleotides: TGTGCCAGCAGTGAAATCGGGGAGGGCTACACCTTC. The V and J genes are TRBV2 and TRBJ1-2, with D unclear. Deletions cut 2 bases from V and 8 bases from J, with 9 bases between. The CDR3 consists of 12 residues. Germline V CDR1 and CDR2: SNHLY, FYNNEI.

The chain uses TRBV6-1 and TRBJ2-7; 14 nucleotides line up with TRBD2. The CDR3 is made up of 16 amino acids. J gave up 2 bases and V 3 bases, and 3 bases lay outside the gene matches. Germline CDR1 is MNHNS and CDR2 is SASEGT. CDR3 region: CASSDRTSGGPYEQYF. The CDR3 DNA follows: TGTGCCAGCAGTGACAGGACTAGCGGGGGGCCCTACGAGCAGTACTTC.

This sequence joins TRBV5-1 and TRBJ1-2; 8 bases agree with TRBD1. Germline lookup yields CDR1 SGHRS and CDR2 YFSETQ. V trimming: 4 bases; J trimming: 2 bases; junction bases outside the gene matches: 4. The CDR3 has 14 residues. Here the CDR3 reads CASSPTGGNYGYTF. The DNA of the CDR3 is TGCGCCAGCAGCCCAACAGGGGGGAACTATGGCTACACCTTC.

Only a few counts were recorded for this clone. V gene TRBV7-2 combines with J gene TRBJ1-1, with TRBD1 matching 8 bases. CDR1 is SGHTA, CDR2 FQGNSA, per germline. V trimming: 5 bases; J trimming: 2 bases; junction bases outside the gene matches: 10. The CDR3 is 16 amino acids. The CDR3 reads CASSGGTGRRNTEAFF. DNA of the CDR3: TGTGCCAGCAGCGGAGGGACAGGTCGTCGTAACACTGAAGCTTTCTTT. Together with reference TRBV7-2 and TRBJ1-1, the CDR3 gives the full variable domain: GAGVSQSPSNKVTEKGKDVELRCDPISGHTALYWYRQSLGQGLEFLIYFQGNSAPDKSGLPSDRFSAERTGGSVSTLTIQRTQQEDSAVYLCASSGGTGRRNTEAFFGQGTRLTVV.

CDR3 coding DNA: TGCGCCAGCAGCACCGGGTACACCTACGAGCAGTACTTC. Amino acid sequence: CASSTGYTYEQYF. The genes are TRBV5-1 and TRBJ2-7, with no clear D. V gave up 4 bases and J gave up 2 bases, with 10 bases separating them. The CDR3 is 13 amino acids. Germline V gene lookup returns CDR1 SGHRS and CDR2 YFSETQ.

The J gene is TRBJ2-5, the V gene TRBV3-1 (or the pseudogene TRBV3-2); 8 bases agree with TRBD2. In germline, CDR1 is LGHDT, CDR2 YNNKEL (reference sequence). Losses at the gene ends were 4 bases for V and 2 bases for J; bases not matched to a gene: 9. This CDR3 has 16 residues. CDR3 DNA: TGTGCCAGCAGCCCCTGGGGCGGGGGGCAACAAGAGACCCAGTACTTC. Translation gives CASSPWGGGQQETQYF.

The table lists this clone with a count of one. The chain couples TRBV2 to TRBJ2-5; TRBD1 aligns across 7 bases. V lost 5 bases, J lost 5 bases, and 11 bases stayed unmatched. The CDR3 has 15 residues. Germline CDR1 SNHLY, CDR2 FYNNEI. The CDR3: CASSPRQGRGETQYF. CDR3 coding DNA: TGTGCCAGCAGTCCACGACAGGGAAGGGGTGAGACCCAGTACTTC.

The V gene is TRBV11-2, the J gene TRBJ2-7; no clear D. Trimming pared 5 bases from V and 8 bases from J, leaving 10 bases between. Germline CDR1 SGHAT, CDR2 FQNNGV. The CDR3 is 11 amino acids. The CDR3 sequence: CASSIRQQQYF. CDR3 coding DNA: TGTGCCAGCAGCATAAGACAACAGCAGTACTTC.

This clone was seen more than once but under ten times. The V gene is TRBV10-3, the J gene TRBJ1-1; D unclear. The germline V gene has CDR1 ENHRY and CDR2 SYGVKD. Trimming left V 7 bases short and J 1 base short, with 7 bases between. This CDR3 is 12 amino acids long. The CDR3 spells CAITDKNTEAFF. For the CDR3, the DNA is TGTGCCATCACCGACAAGAACACTGAAGCTTTCTTT.

V gene TRBV19 combines with J gene TRBJ1-1, with 11 positions matching TRBD1. The CDR3 runs to 14 residues. CDR1 is LNHDA, CDR2 SQIVND, per germline (reference sequence). V was clipped by 8 bases and J by 5 bases; unmatched bases: 7. In DNA form, the CDR3 reads TGTGCCAGTTCGGACAGGGGGCCGGGGACTGAAGCTTTCTTT. Translated: CASSDRGPGTEAFF.

J is TRBJ2-2 and V is TRBV5-1; no clear D gene. Germline CDR1 SGHRS, CDR2 YFSETQ. The CDR3 runs 14 residues. V lost 3 bases, J lost 1 base, and 7 bases lay in between. DNA of the CDR3: TGCGCCAGCAGCTGGCTCAGGAACACCGGGGAGCTGTTTTTT. Translation gives CASSWLRNTGELFF.